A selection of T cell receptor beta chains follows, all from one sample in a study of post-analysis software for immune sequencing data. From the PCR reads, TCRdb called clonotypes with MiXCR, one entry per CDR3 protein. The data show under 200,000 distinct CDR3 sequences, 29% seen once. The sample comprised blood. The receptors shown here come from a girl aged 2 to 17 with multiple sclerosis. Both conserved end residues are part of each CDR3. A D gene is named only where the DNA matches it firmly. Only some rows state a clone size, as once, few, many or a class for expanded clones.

DNA: TGTGCCAGCAGCCAAGATGCGCGGGGGGCAGGCGAGCAGTTCTTC
CDR3: CASSQDARGAGEQFF
size: once
J: TRBJ2-1
V: TRBV4-2
D: TRBD2

DNA: TGCGCCAGCGGGTCGGGTCGGGTCCAAGAGACCCAGTACTTC
CDR3: CASGSGRVQETQYF
size: few
J: TRBJ2-5
V: TRBV5-1
D: .

DNA: TGCGCCAGCAGCCGAGGGGTGATTGGTTTCAATGAGCAGTTCTTC
CDR3: CASSRGVIGFNEQFF
size: .
J: TRBJ2-1
V: TRBV5-1
D: .

DNA: TGCAGCGTTTCGGACAGGGGGGTAAGGAGGACCCAGTACTTC
CDR3: CSVSDRGVRRTQYF
size: few
J: TRBJ2-5
V: TRBV29-1
D: TRBD1

DNA: TGTGCCACCAGCAGAGATCTAGGGGCACCCCTCCACTTT
CDR3: CATSRDLGAPLHF
size: .
J: TRBJ1-6
V: TRBV15
D: .

DNA: TGTGCCACCAGCAGAGGGACTAGCGGGAGCACAGATACGCAGTATTTT
CDR3: CATSRGTSGSTDTQYF
size: many
J: TRBJ2-3
V: TRBV15
D: TRBD2

DNA: TGTGCCAGCAGTTACGGGGGGGGTAACTCCTACAATGAGCAGTTCTTC
CDR3: CASSYGGGNSYNEQFF
size: many
J: TRBJ2-1
V: TRBV6-5
D: TRBD2

DNA: TGTGCCAGCAGTCCTCCGACTAGGTACGAGCAGTACTTC
CDR3: CASSPPTRYEQYF
size: many
J: TRBJ2-7
V: TRBV6-6
D: .

DNA: TGTGCCAGCAGTTCCCGCGGTAGCGACCTAGCCAAAAACATTCAGTACTTC
CDR3: CASSSRGSDLAKNIQYF
size: few
J: TRBJ2-4
V: TRBV6-2/TRBV6-3
D: .

DNA: TGTGCCAGCATCTCAACAGGGGCCAGCACCTACGAGCAGTACTTC
CDR3: CASISTGASTYEQYF
size: few
J: TRBJ2-7
V: TRBV6-6
D: TRBD1

DNA: TGTGCTAGCAGCGCGAGCTCTGGGGCCAACGTCCCGACTTTC
CDR3: CASSASSGANVPTF
size: .
J: TRBJ2-6
V: TRBV6-5
D: .

DNA: TGTGCCATCAGTGAGTCGTCGGGGACAGGCCTCATGAACACTGAAGCTTTCTTT
CDR3: CAISESSGTGLMNTEAFF
size: few
J: TRBJ1-1
V: TRBV10-3
D: TRBD1

DNA: TGCGCCAGCAGCTTAATCCCTAAGGCCTACGAGCAGTACTTC
CDR3: CASSLIPKAYEQYF
size: few
J: TRBJ2-7
V: TRBV5-1
D: .

DNA: TGCAGCGCTGAGACGAAGACTAGCGGGAGTACTGAGACCCAGTACTTC
CDR3: CSAETKTSGSTETQYF
size: many
J: TRBJ2-5
V: TRBV29-1
D: TRBD2

DNA: TGTGCCGGCAGCCAGGCGAACCTAGGGGCCGCCGGTGAGCAGTTCTTC
CDR3: CAGSQANLGAAGEQFF
size: few
J: TRBJ2-1
V: TRBV3-1
D: .

DNA: TGTGCCAGCAGCGTTGGAAAATACGGGTCTTGGAGCTCTGGAAACACCATATATTTT
CDR3: CASSVGKYGSWSSGNTIYF
size: .
J: TRBJ1-3
V: TRBV7-9
D: .

DNA: TGCAGTGCTAGACCGGGACCTAATGAGCAGTTCTTC
CDR3: CSARPGPNEQFF
size: many
J: TRBJ2-1
V: TRBV20-1
D: .

DNA: TGTGCCAGCAGTGTCAAGGGGCTGAACACTGAAGCTTTCTTT
CDR3: CASSVKGLNTEAFF
size: few
J: TRBJ1-1
V: TRBV6-1
D: .

DNA: TGTGCCAGCAGTTCCCCCTCAAACAGGGGCGGAGAAGCTTTCTTT
CDR3: CASSSPSNRGGEAFF
size: few
J: TRBJ1-1
V: TRBV28
D: TRBD1

DNA: TGTGCCAGCACCGAGGGGGAGGGCTACACCTTC
CDR3: CASTEGEGYTF
size: .
J: TRBJ1-2
V: TRBV2
D: .

DNA: TGCGCCAGCAGCCAAGACGATCACCAATATAGCAATCAGCCCCAGCATTTT
CDR3: CASSQDDHQYSNQPQHF
size: .
J: TRBJ1-5
V: TRBV4-1
D: .

DNA: TGCAGTGCTAGAGCAGAGAACTACGAGCAGTACTTC
CDR3: CSARAENYEQYF
size: many
J: TRBJ2-7
V: TRBV20-1
D: .

DNA: TGCGCCAGCAGCTTGGAACATGGTACTGAAGCTTTCTTT
CDR3: CASSLEHGTEAFF
size: many
J: TRBJ1-1
V: TRBV5-1
D: .

DNA: TGCAGTGCTAGAGGTGAGGCGGGACCCTCCTACGAGCAGTACTTC
CDR3: CSARGEAGPSYEQYF
size: .
J: TRBJ2-7
V: TRBV20-1
D: .

DNA: TGCGCCAGCAGCTTGAACAGAAATAATTCACCCCTCCACTTT
CDR3: CASSLNRNNSPLHF
size: few
J: TRBJ1-6
V: TRBV5-1
D: .

DNA: TGTGCCAGCAGTTACGGACTAGCGGGGGGTAAAGAGACCCAGTACTTC
CDR3: CASSYGLAGGKETQYF
size: many
J: TRBJ2-5
V: TRBV6-6
D: TRBD2

DNA: TGTGCCAGCAGTCAGGGTGACTCACCCCTCCACTTT
CDR3: CASSQGDSPLHF
size: .
J: TRBJ1-6
V: TRBV28
D: .

DNA: TGTGCCAGCAGCCAAGGGACTACACAGCACAATGAGCAGTTCTTC
CDR3: CASSQGTTQHNEQFF
size: few
J: TRBJ2-1
V: TRBV7-2
D: TRBD2

DNA: TGTGCCAGCTCACCTGGGCTGGATCAGCCCCAGCATTTT
CDR3: CASSPGLDQPQHF
size: many
J: TRBJ1-5
V: TRBV18
D: .

DNA: TGTGCCAGCAGCTTAGGATTGGTGACTGAGCAGTTCTTC
CDR3: CASSLGLVTEQFF
size: many
J: TRBJ2-1
V: TRBV7-2
D: .

DNA: TGCGCCAGCAGCTGGCCCCGTGAGGGGGCCCTCTACTACGAGCAGTACTTC
CDR3: CASSWPREGALYYEQYF
size: .
J: TRBJ2-7
V: TRBV5-1
D: TRBD1

DNA: TGCGCCAGCAGCCACGGCGGGATAAAGGAGACCCAGTACTTC
CDR3: CASSHGGIKETQYF
size: .
J: TRBJ2-5
V: TRBV4-1
D: .

DNA: TGTGCCAGCAGCTTAGGCTTCAAGGGGTGGGTCTCGGGAGATACGCAGTATTTT
CDR3: CASSLGFKGWVSGDTQYF
size: few
J: TRBJ2-3
V: TRBV7-2
D: .

DNA: TGCAGTGCTAGCTCCATACAGGGGGCGTGGGGCAATTCACCCCTCCACTTT
CDR3: CSASSIQGAWGNSPLHF
size: few
J: TRBJ1-6
V: TRBV20-1
D: TRBD1

DNA: TGCAGTGTTAATTCGGGACAGGGAACCTACGAGCAGTACTTC
CDR3: CSVNSGQGTYEQYF
size: many
J: TRBJ2-7
V: TRBV20-1
D: TRBD1

DNA: TGCGCCAGCAGCGTCATTAGCGGGAACTACGAGCAGTACTTC
CDR3: CASSVISGNYEQYF
size: many
J: TRBJ2-7
V: TRBV5-1
D: TRBD2

DNA: TGTGCCAGCAGCTTAGGGACTAGTACAGCCGAGCAGTACTTC
CDR3: CASSLGTSTAEQYF
size: many
J: TRBJ2-7
V: TRBV7-7
D: TRBD2

DNA: TGCAGCGGGGACAGGGAGCTGAACACTGAAGCTTTCTTT
CDR3: CSGDRELNTEAFF
size: .
J: TRBJ1-1
V: TRBV29-1
D: TRBD1

DNA: TGTGCCAGCATCTCGGGGGTTACGCAGTATTTT
CDR3: CASISGVTQYF
size: .
J: TRBJ2-3
V: TRBV28
D: .

DNA: TGCAGCGTTGATTTCGGTGGGGCAGAGGGAGAGCAGTACTTC
CDR3: CSVDFGGAEGEQYF
size: many
J: TRBJ2-7
V: TRBV29-1
D: .

DNA: TGTGCCATCAGTGGGGGGTACGAGCAGTACTTC
CDR3: CAISGGYEQYF
size: many
J: TRBJ2-7
V: TRBV10-3
D: .

DNA: TGTGCCAGCAGCTTAGGGACGAACAGGCCCACCGGGGAGCTGTTTTTT
CDR3: CASSLGTNRPTGELFF
size: .
J: TRBJ2-2
V: TRBV7-6
D: .

DNA: TGCGCCAGCGGGCTACTAGCGGGAGGGTACAATGAGCAGTTCTTC
CDR3: CASGLLAGGYNEQFF
size: many
J: TRBJ2-1
V: TRBV10-2
D: TRBD2

DNA: TGTGCCAGCAGCTTAGAAGGACTCTACCTGGGGGGAGAGACCCAGTACTTC
CDR3: CASSLEGLYLGGETQYF
size: .
J: TRBJ2-5
V: TRBV7-8
D: .

DNA: TGTGCCAGCAGTTCAGGGGCAGATACGCAGTATTTT
CDR3: CASSSGADTQYF
size: many
J: TRBJ2-3
V: TRBV12-3/TRBV12-4
D: .

DNA: TGTGCCAGCACCGAGGGTGGGGGCACGGCTTTCTTT
CDR3: CASTEGGGTAFF
size: .
J: TRBJ1-1
V: TRBV28
D: .